These 19 T cell receptor beta chains share one sample of origin, sequenced in a study of CD8 T cells in Susac syndrome. RNA was extracted with the RNeasy kit, and a quantity of roughly 0.5 to 1 ug was reverse transcribed using random hexamers. TCRdb ran MiXCR on the immunoSEQ multiplex PCR reads and lists one entry per CDR3 protein. This table holds around 150,000 distinct CDR3 sequences, approximately 93% found once. The sequenced material came from CD4+ T cells from PBMCs. The receptors here all came from a human donor with multiple sclerosis.

The gene calls are TRBV7-7 and TRBJ2-5; D is perhaps TRBD1 (8 bases). Trimming cost V 5 bases and J 7 bases, with 14 bases left between them. This CDR3 comprises 13 residues. From germline, CDR1 is SSHAT and CDR2 FNYEAQ (reference sequence). CDR3 protein: CASSPDREGTQYF. The CDR3 DNA sequence: TGTGCCAGCAGCCCGGACAGGGAGGGGACCCAGTACTTC.

V is TRBV20-1 and J is TRBJ1-5; no clear D gene. Trimming shortened V by 5 bases and J by 0 bases, and 14 bases separated the two germline ends. Per the germline V gene, CDR1 is DFQATT and CDR2 is SNEGSKA (reference sequence). CDR3 length: 15 amino acids. In nucleotides, the CDR3 is TGCAGTGCTCTTACCGGGCCCTATAGCAATCAGCCCCAGCATTTT. This encodes CSALTGPYSNQPQHF.

CDR3 DNA sequence: TGCAGTGCTAGACGCCCCGGCGAGGTTGGGTATGGCTACACCTTC. This gives the protein CSARRPGEVGYGYTF. The V gene is TRBV20-1, the J gene TRBJ1-2; D call uncertain. Germline CDR1 and CDR2: DFQATT and SNEGSKA (reference sequence). The CDR3 totals 15 residues. Trimming removed 2 bases at V and 5 bases at J, with 18 bases between.

This clonotype showed up just once. This sequence joins TRBV3-1 and TRBJ1-2; 11 positions agree with TRBD1. With 5 bases clipped from V and 3 bases from J, the junction kept 8 bases outside the gene matches. Germline V gives CDR1 LGHDT, CDR2 YNNKEL (reference sequence). The CDR3 has 16 amino acids. The CDR3 region has the DNA TGTGCCAGCAGCTATCGGACAGGGGGCGCCCACTATGGCTACACCTTC. Encoded protein: CASSYRTGGAHYGYTF.

The V and J genes are TRBV12-1 and TRBJ1-5. TRBV12-1 has pseudogene status. This CDR3 is 15 amino acids long. In nucleotides, the CDR3 is TGTGCCAGCAGCTTTTCTGCGTATAGCAATCAGCCCCAGCATTTT. This sequence encodes CASSFSAYSNQPQHF.

This clonotype was counted once. The V call is TRBV5-4, the J call TRBJ1-5, with D uncertain. Trimming took off 4 bases at V and 7 bases at J, with 12 bases between the two ends. CDR1 is SGHNT and CDR2 is YYREEE in the germline V gene (reference sequence). The CDR3 runs 13 residues. In DNA, the CDR3 is TGTGCCAGCAGCCGTGAAAACACCCAGCCCCAGCATTTT. It translates to CASSRENTQPQHF.

The chain recombines TRBV20-1 with TRBJ2-1; 8 bases are shared with TRBD2. Germline-derived CDR1 and CDR2 are DFQATT and SNEGSKA (reference sequence). The J segment lost 4 bases and the V segment lost 1 base, leaving 12 bases of the junction unmatched. This CDR3 contains 17 residues. CDR3 loop: CSARGGRGLATYNEQFF. CDR3 nucleotides: TGCAGTGCTAGAGGGGGTAGAGGACTAGCCACATACAATGAGCAGTTCTTC.

The rearrangement uses TRBV18 and TRBJ1-5, with 9 bases identical to TRBD1. The V gene's germline CDR1 is KGHSH and CDR2 LQKENI. The V and J ends lost 3 bases and 6 bases, in that order; junction bases with no gene match: 6. There are 15 residues in the CDR3. The CDR3 here is CASSPPGQGGQPQHF. CDR3 nucleotides: TGTGCCAGCTCACCTCCGGGACAGGGAGGTCAGCCCCAGCATTTT. The variable domain in full, with the rest retrieved from reference TRBV18 and TRBJ1-5, is NAGVMQNPRHLVRRRGQEARLRCSPMKGHSHVYWYRQLPEEGLKFMVYLQKENIIDESGMPKERFSAEFPKEGPSILRIQQVVRGDSAAYFCASSPPGQGGQPQHFGDGTRLSIL.

The chain employs TRBV7-2 and TRBJ1-4; TRBD1 aligns across 10 bases. Trimming removed 6 bases from V and 3 bases from J; junction bases left unmatched: 4. CDR3 length equals 15 residues. Germline V CDR1 and CDR2: SGHTA, FQGNSA. In DNA, the CDR3 is TGTGCCAGCAGATGGGGACAGGGGCCTAATGAAAAACTGTTTTTT. Amino acids: CASRWGQGPNEKLFF.

V gene TRBV20-1 combines with J gene TRBJ2-7, with TRBD2 matching 9 bases. This CDR3 is built from 13 residues. Germline CDR1 DFQATT, CDR2 SNEGSKA (reference sequence). J was trimmed by 5 bases and V by 6 bases; bases with no gene match: 8. For the CDR3, the DNA is TGCAGTGCGCCAGCGGGAGGAAAGAACGAGCAGTACTTC. Translated: CSAPAGGKNEQYF.

The chain combines TRBV12-3 or TRBV12-4 with TRBJ1-1, with TRBD1 matching over 8 bases. There are 12 residues in the CDR3. The trim removed 5 bases at V and 4 bases at J, leaving 0 bases unmatched. DNA for the CDR3: TGTGCCAGCAGTGGACAGGGCACTGAAGCTTTCTTT. Encoded protein: CASSGQGTEAFF.

J is TRBJ2-1 and V is TRBV11-2; D gene ambiguous. This CDR3 spans 14 amino acids. Germline CDR1 is SGHAT and CDR2 is FQNNGV. V dropped 3 bases and J dropped 1 base, with 7 bases sitting between them. The CDR3 is CASSLRRSYNEQFF. CDR3 sequence (DNA): TGTGCCAGCAGCTTGCGGCGATCCTACAATGAGCAGTTCTTC.

V gene TRBV7-9 combines with J gene TRBJ2-3; the D gene could be TRBD1 or TRBD2 (6 bases each). Germline V gene data show CDR1 as SEHNR and CDR2 as FQNEAQ (reference sequence). This CDR3 has 16 residues. V was clipped by 0 bases and J by 8 bases, with 18 bases between them. CDR3: CASSLAGGSPGGTQYF. The CDR3 DNA follows: TGTGCCAGCAGCTTAGCAGGGGGAAGCCCCGGGGGTACGCAGTATTTT.

The chain couples TRBV7-9 to TRBJ2-5; 7 bases are a match to TRBD1. The CDR3 is 16 amino acids. After removal of 4 bases from V and 4 bases from J, the junction contained 12 bases not matched to a gene. Germline V gene lookup returns CDR1 SEHNR and CDR2 FQNEAQ (reference sequence). CDR3 in DNA: TGTGCCAGCAGCTCCGCCCCGGGACAGAGGCTAGAGACCCAGTACTTC. This sequence encodes CASSSAPGQRLETQYF.

The chain joins TRBV4-1 to TRBJ1-2, with 9 bases fitting TRBD1. V lost 4 bases to trimming and J lost 0 bases; unmatched junction nucleotides: 9. The germline CDR1 and CDR2 sequences are MGHRA and YSYEKL. The CDR3 consists of 17 residues. The CDR3 bases are TGCGCCAGCAGCCGAGGACAGGGGCCTCGAACTAACTATGGCTACACCTTC. As protein: CASSRGQGPRTNYGYTF.

The J gene is TRBJ2-7, the V gene TRBV3-1, with no clear D. The CDR3 is made up of 14 amino acids. The V and J ends lost 5 bases and 6 bases respectively, with 17 bases between them. Germline lookup yields CDR1 LGHDT and CDR2 YNNKEL (reference sequence). The DNA for the CDR3 is TGTGCCAGCAGCTTATCCGGGCCAGTCTCCGAGCAGTACTTC. Protein sequence: CASSLSGPVSEQYF.

A single count supports this clonotype. The chain links TRBV30 to TRBJ1-5; D uncertain. From germline, CDR1 is GTSNPN and CDR2 SVGIG (reference sequence). CDR3 length: 12 residues. V lost 5 bases to trimming and J lost 0 bases, with 5 bases between them. The CDR3, as DNA: TGTGCCTGGTCCAATAGCAATCAGCCCCAGCATTTT. This translates into CAWSNSNQPQHF.

The chain has TRBV25-1 and TRBJ2-7; the D call may be TRBD1 or TRBD2 (7 bases each). This CDR3 comprises 16 residues. Trimming left V 3 bases short and J 3 bases short, with 18 bases between. The germline V gene has CDR1 MGHDK and CDR2 SYGVNS. CDR3 region: CASSDRFRGGNYEQYF. CDR3 nucleotides: TGTGCCAGCAGTGATCGGTTCAGGGGGGGGAACTACGAGCAGTACTTC.

The chain has TRBV20-1 and TRBJ2-7; D perhaps matches TRBD1 (5 bases). V was cut by 2 bases and J by 1 base, with 12 bases left in between. This CDR3 has 14 residues. Per germline, CDR1 DFQATT and CDR2 SNEGSKA (reference sequence). For the CDR3, the DNA is TGCAGTGCTAGACGGGCCCAGGGATCCTACGAGCAGTACTTC. Its protein product is CSARRAQGSYEQYF.